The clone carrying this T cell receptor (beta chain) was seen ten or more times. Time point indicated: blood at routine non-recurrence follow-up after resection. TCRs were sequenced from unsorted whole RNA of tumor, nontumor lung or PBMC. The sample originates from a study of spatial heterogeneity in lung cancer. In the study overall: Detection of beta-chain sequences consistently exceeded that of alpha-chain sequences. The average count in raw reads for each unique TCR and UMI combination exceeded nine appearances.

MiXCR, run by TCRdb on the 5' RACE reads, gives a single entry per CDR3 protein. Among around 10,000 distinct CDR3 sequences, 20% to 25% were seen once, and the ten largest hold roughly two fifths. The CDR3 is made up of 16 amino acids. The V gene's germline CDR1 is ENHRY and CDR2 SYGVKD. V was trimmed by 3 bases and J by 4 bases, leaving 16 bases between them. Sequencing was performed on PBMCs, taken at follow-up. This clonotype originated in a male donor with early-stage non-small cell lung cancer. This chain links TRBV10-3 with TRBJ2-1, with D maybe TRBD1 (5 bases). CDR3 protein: CAISDSGRATYNEQFF. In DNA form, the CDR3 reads TGTGCCATCAGTGACAGTGGCAGGGCTACTTACAATGAGCAGTTCTTC.